Ten or more counts support the clone carrying this T cell receptor (beta chain). Its antigen is not identified. These data originate in a study of molecular identifiers for immune sequencing clone quantification. Study observations and caveats: Clones of above 20 RNA copies carried over 99% of effector molecules; in naive cells they carried under 1%.

In TCRdb, the PCR reads were re-called with MiXCR into one record per CDR3 protein. The data hold some 65,000 distinct CDR3 sequences, with roughly 20% observed a single time. The sequencing sample was made of naive CD8+ T cells from blood, with Jurkat cell RNA spiked in. The subset is: FACS-sorted CD8+CD4-CCR7+CD45RA+ naive T cells. This sequence originates from a human donor in good health. Some libraries in this study had Jurkat cell RNA spiked in.

The CDR3 DNA sequence: TGTGCCAGCAGTGGGCTAGCGGGAGGGCCGCCAGATACGCAGTATTTT. It translates to CASSGLAGGPPDTQYF. J is TRBJ2-3 and V is TRBV6-1, with 12 bases identical to TRBD2. There are 16 residues in the CDR3. V dropped 4 bases and J dropped 4; count of bases not matched to a gene: 6. The germline V gene encodes CDR1 MNHNS and CDR2 SASEGT.